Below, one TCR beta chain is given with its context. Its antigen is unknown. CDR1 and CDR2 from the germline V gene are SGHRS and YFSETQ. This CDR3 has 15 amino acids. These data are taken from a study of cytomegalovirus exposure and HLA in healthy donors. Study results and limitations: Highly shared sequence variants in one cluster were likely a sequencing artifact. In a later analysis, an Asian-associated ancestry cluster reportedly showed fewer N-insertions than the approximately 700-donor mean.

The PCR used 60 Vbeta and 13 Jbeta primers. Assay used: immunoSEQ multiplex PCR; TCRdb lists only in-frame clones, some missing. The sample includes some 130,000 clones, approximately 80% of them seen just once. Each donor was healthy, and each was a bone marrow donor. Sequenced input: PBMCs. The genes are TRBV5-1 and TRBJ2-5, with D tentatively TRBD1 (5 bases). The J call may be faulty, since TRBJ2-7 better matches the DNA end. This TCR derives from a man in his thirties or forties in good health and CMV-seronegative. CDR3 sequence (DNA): TGCGCCAGCAGCCCGGACACAGTAAGCTCCTACGAGCAGTACTTC. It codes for CASSPDTVSSYEQYF.